Listed below are T cell receptor beta chains from one sample, sequenced in a study of T cell changes during pregnancy in multiple sclerosis. Generated by immunoSEQ multiplex PCR, the TCRdb table keeps only in-frame clones and is missing some. The sample has about 20,000 clones; about 88% are singletons. The specimen was CD8+ T cells from peripheral blood mononuclear cells, collected in the third trimester of pregnancy. The receptors here all came from a female donor in good health, enrolled as a control in a pregnancy study. Both conserved end residues are part of each CDR3. D genes are given only for firm matches. Size values are once, few and many counts, or a class for expanded clones, and some rows have none.

len	abundance	d_gene	j_gene	v_gene	CDR3aa	CDR3nt
14	NA	NA	TRBJ1-1	TRBV19	CASRVGGSNTEAFF	TGTGCCAGCAGGGTTGGGGGGTCAAACACTGAAGCTTTCTTT
17	NA	TRBD2	TRBJ2-7	TRBV11-2	CASSLGGQAGGLDEQYF	TGTGCCAGCAGCTTAGGGGGCCAAGCGGGGGGGCTAGACGAGCAGTACTTC
16	NA	NA	TRBJ1-3	TRBV19	CASSIGAPGTGNTIYF	TGTGCCAGTAGTATTGGAGCCCCCGGGACTGGAAACACCATATATTTT
13	few	NA	TRBJ2-7	TRBV6-5	CASSYLGAHEQYF	TGTGCCAGCAGTTATCTAGGGGCCCACGAGCAGTACTTC
13	NA	NA	TRBJ1-1	TRBV11-3	CASSQGGAAEAFF	TGTGCCAGCAGTCAGGGTGGGGCCGCTGAAGCTTTCTTT
18	once	NA	TRBJ2-7	TRBV28	CASSHPDGGPVPSYEQYF	TGTGCCAGCAGTCATCCCGACGGAGGGCCCGTCCCATCCTACGAGCAGTACTTC
14	few	NA	TRBJ2-2	TRBV7-3	CASRISGSTGGLFF	TGTGCCAGCAGGATAAGTGGGAGCACCGGGGGGCTGTTTTTT
11	once	NA	TRBJ2-1	TRBV9	CASSVGAEQFF	TGTGCCAGCAGCGTAGGGGCCGAGCAGTTCTTC
15	once	NA	TRBJ2-1	TRBV6-5	CASTMAAFGYNEQFF	TGTGCCAGCACCATGGCGGCGTTCGGGTACAATGAGCAGTTCTTC
16	NA	TRBD2	TRBJ2-5	TRBV27	CASSPTGTSGSETQYF	TGTGCCAGCAGTCCGACCGGGACTAGCGGGAGCGAGACCCAGTACTTC
16	NA	TRBD1	TRBJ2-7	TRBV4-1	CASSQQPGQAGYEQYF	TGCGCCAGCAGCCAACAACCGGGACAGGCGGGTTACGAGCAGTACTTC
16	NA	TRBD2	TRBJ2-1	TRBV7-6	CASSLEGGRKYNEQFF	TGTGCCAGCAGCTTAGAAGGCGGGAGGAAGTACAATGAGCAGTTCTTC
16	NA	NA	TRBJ2-7	TRBV27	CASQRTVSLGTYEQYF	TGTGCCAGCCAAAGGACAGTTTCTTTGGGAACCTACGAGCAGTACTTC
16	few	TRBD1	TRBJ2-3	TRBV28	CASSPWNRGSTDTQYF	TGTGCCAGCAGTCCCTGGAACAGGGGATCCACAGATACGCAGTATTTT
14	NA	TRBD1	TRBJ2-1	TRBV28	CASGPGGSYNEQFF	TGTGCCAGCGGTCCAGGGGGCTCCTACAATGAGCAGTTCTTC
14	NA	NA	TRBJ2-5	TRBV7-2	CASSHRDQQETQYF	TGTGCCAGCAGTCACAGGGACCAACAAGAGACCCAGTACTTC
13	NA	NA	TRBJ2-5	TRBV6-5	CASSYGAGGTQYF	TGTGCCAGCAGTTACGGGGCCGGGGGGACCCAGTACTTC
13	NA	NA	TRBJ2-2	TRBV30	CVLGEDSTGELFF	TGTGTACTTGGCGAGGATAGCACCGGGGAGCTGTTTTTT
11	NA	NA	TRBJ1-1	TRBV7-5	CARTFGSGAFF	NA
16	few	NA	TRBJ1-4	TRBV18	CASSPATGLPNEKLFF	TGTGCCAGCTCACCGGCCACAGGGCTGCCTAATGAAAAACTGTTTTTT
15	NA	NA	TRBJ2-2	TRBV29-1	CSVVLASSNTGELFF	TGCAGCGTTGTTTTAGCGTCCTCGAACACCGGGGAGCTGTTTTTT
13	NA	NA	TRBJ2-7	TRBV5-1	CATKSDSSYEQYF	TGCGCCACCAAATCGGACAGCTCCTACGAGCAGTACTTC
15	NA	NA	TRBJ2-1	TRBV5-4	CASSLGRVVYNEQFF	TGTGCCAGCAGCTTGGGCAGGGTTGTGTACAATGAGCAGTTCTTC
14	once	TRBD1	TRBJ1-2	TRBV18	CASSGWDRSYGYTF	TGTGCCAGCTCAGGGTGGGACAGAAGCTATGGCTACACCTTC
19	once	TRBD2	TRBJ2-7	TRBV27	CASSPYQTSGNFPSYEQYF	TGTGCCAGCAGTCCGTACCAAACTAGCGGGAATTTCCCATCCTACGAGCAGTACTTC
13	NA	NA	TRBJ1-6	TRBV4-1	CASSPQEESPLHF	TGCGCCAGCAGCCCCCAAGAGGAATCACCCCTCCACTTT
16	NA	TRBD2	TRBJ2-1	TRBV9	CASSPEAGGSYNEQFF	TGTGCCAGCAGCCCAGAAGCGGGAGGCTCCTACAATGAGCAGTTCTTC
13	NA	NA	TRBJ2-7	TRBV7-2	CASSFDSTYEQYF	TGTGCCAGCAGCTTTGACAGTACCTACGAGCAGTACTTC
15	NA	NA	TRBJ2-7	TRBV6-1	CASSESSSKVGEQYF	TGTGCCAGCAGTGAATCTAGTAGCAAGGTCGGCGAGCAGTACTTC